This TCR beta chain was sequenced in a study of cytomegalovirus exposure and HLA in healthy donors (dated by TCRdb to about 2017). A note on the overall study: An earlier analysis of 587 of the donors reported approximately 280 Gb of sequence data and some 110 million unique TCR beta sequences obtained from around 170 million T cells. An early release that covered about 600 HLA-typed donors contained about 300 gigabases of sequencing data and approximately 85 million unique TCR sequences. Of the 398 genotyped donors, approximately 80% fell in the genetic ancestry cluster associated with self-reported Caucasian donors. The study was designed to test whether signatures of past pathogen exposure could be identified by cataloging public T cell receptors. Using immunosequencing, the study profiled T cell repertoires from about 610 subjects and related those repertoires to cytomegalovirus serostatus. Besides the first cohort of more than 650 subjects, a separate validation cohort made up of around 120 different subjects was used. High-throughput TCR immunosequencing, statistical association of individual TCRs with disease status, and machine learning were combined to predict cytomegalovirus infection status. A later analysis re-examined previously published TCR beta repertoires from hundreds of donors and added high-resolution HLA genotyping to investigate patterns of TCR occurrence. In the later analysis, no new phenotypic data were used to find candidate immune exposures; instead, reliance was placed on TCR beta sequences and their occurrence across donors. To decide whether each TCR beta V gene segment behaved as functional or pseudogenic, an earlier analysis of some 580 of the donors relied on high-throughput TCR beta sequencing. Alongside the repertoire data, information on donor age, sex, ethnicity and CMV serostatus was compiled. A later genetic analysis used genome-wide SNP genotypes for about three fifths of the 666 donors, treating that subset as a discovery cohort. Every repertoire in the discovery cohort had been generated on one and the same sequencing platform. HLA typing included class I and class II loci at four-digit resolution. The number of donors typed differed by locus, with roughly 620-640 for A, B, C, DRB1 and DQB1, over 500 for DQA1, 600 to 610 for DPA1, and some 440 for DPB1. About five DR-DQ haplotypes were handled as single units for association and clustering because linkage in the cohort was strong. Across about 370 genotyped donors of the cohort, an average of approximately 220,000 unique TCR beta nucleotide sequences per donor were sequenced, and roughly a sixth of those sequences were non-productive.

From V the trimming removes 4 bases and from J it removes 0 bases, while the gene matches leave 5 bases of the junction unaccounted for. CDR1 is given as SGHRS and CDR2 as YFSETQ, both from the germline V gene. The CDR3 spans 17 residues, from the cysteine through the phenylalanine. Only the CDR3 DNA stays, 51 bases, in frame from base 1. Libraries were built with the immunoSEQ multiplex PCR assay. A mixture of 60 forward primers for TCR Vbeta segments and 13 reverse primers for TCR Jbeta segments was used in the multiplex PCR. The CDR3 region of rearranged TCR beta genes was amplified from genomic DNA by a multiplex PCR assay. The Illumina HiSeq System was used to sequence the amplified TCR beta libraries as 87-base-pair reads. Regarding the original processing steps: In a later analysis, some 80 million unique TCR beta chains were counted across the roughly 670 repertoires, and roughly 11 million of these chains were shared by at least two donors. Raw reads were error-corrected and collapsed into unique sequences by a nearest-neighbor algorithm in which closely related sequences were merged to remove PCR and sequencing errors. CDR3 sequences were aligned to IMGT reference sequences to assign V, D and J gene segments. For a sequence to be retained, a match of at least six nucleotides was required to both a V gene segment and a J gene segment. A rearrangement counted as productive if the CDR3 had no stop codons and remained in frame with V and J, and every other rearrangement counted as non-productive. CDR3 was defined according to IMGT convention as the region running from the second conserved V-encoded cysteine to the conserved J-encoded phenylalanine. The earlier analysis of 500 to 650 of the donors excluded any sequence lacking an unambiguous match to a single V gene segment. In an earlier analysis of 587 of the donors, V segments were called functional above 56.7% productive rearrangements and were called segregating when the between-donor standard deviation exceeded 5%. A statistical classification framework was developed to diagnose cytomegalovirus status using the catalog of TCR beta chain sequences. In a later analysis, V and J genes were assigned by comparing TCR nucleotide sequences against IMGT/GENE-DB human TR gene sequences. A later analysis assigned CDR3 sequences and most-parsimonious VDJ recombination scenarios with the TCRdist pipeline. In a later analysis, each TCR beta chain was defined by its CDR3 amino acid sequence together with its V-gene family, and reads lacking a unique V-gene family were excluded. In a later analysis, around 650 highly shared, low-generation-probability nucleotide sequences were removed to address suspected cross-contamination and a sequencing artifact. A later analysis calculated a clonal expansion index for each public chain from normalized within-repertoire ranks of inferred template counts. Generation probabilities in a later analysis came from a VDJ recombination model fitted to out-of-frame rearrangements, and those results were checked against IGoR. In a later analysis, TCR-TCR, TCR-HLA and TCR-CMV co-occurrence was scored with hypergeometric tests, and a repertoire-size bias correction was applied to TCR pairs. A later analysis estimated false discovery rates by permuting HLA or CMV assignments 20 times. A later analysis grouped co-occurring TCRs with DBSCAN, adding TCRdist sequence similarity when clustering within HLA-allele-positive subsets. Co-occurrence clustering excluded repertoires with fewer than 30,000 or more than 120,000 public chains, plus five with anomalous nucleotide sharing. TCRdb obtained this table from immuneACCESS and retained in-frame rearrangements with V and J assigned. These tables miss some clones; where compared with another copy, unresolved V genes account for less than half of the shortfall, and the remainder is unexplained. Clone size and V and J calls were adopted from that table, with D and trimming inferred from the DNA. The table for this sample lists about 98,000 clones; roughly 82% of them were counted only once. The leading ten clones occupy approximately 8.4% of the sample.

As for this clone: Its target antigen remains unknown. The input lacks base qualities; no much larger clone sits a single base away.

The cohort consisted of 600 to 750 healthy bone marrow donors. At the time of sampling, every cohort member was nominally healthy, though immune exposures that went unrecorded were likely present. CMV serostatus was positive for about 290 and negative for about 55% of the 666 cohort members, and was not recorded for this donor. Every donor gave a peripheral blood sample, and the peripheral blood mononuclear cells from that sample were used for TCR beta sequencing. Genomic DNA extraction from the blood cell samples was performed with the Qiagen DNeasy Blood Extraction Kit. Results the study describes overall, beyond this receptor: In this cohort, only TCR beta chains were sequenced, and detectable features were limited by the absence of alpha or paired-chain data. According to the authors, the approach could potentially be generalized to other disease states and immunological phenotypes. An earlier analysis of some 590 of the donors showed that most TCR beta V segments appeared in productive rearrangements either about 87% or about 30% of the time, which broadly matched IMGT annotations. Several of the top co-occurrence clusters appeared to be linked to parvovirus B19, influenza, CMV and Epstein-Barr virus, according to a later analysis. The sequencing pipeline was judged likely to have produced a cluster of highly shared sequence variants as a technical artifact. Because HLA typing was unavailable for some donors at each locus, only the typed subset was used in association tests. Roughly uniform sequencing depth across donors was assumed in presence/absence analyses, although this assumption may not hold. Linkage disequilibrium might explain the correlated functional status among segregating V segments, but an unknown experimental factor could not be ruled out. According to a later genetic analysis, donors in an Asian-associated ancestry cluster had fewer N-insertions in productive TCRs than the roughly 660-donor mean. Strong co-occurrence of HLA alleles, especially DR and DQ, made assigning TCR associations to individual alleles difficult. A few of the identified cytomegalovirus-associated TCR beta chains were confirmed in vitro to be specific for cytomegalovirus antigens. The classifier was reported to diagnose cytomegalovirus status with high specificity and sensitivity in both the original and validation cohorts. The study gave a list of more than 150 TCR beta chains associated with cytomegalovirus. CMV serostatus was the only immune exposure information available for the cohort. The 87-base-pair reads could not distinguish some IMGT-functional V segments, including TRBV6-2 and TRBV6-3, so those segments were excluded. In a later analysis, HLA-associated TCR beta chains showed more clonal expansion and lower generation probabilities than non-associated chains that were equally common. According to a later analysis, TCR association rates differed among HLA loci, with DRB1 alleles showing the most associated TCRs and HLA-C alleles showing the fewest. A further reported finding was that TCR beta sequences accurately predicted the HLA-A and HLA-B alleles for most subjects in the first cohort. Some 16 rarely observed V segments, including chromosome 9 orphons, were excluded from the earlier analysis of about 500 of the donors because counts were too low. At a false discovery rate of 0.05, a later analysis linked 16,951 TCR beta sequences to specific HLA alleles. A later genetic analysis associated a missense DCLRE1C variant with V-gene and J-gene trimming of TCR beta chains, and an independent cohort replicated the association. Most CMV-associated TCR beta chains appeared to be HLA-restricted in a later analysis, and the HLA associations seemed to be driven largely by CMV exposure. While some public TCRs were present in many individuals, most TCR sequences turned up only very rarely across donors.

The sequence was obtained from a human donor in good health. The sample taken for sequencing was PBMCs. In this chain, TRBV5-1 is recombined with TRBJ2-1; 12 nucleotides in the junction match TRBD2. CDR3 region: CASSKTSGGVSYNEQFF. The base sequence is TGCGCCAGCAGCAAGACTAGCGGGGGCGTCTCCTACAATGAGCAGTTCTTC.